This T cell receptor beta chain was observed in a study of cytomegalovirus exposure and HLA in healthy donors. About this clone itself: The antigen is undetermined.

Germline V lookup: CDR1 LGHNA, CDR2 YSLEER. The CDR3 spans 14 residues. Trimming shortened V by 4 bases and J by 1 base, and 10 bases separated the two germline ends. Primers: 60 Vbeta forward and 13 Jbeta reverse. Study processing details: Per a later analysis, the number of unique TCR beta chains was around 80 million, of which roughly 10 million were shared. Profiled with immunoSEQ multiplex PCR; TCRdb holds only in-frame clones, not every one. The V and J calls and clone size are taken from that table; D and trimming were inferred from the DNA. The sample shows 180,000 or so clones, 65% to 75% of them seen only once. The study's findings and limits: It was reported in a later analysis that an Asian-associated ancestry cluster showed fewer N-insertions than the approximately 690-donor mean. TCR beta sequences numbering 15,000 to 20,000 were associated with HLA alleles at 0.05 false discovery rate in a later analysis.

The sequence was obtained from a human donor in good health. The rearrangement uses TRBV4-3 and TRBJ2-5; D uncertain. Input material: PBMCs. CDR3: CASSLQTGQETQYF. The CDR3 nucleotides are TGCGCCAGCAGCCTTCAGACGGGCCAAGAGACCCAGTACTTC.